The clone carrying this T cell receptor (beta chain) has just one count. No antigen is known for it. The data were taken from a study of T cell responses to AZD1222 COVID-19 vaccine. Profiling relied on immunoSEQ multiplex PCR, and the TCRdb table lists in-frame clones only, not all of them. The sample has 150,000 to 200,000 clones; approximately 90% are singletons. The CDR3 is 15 residues long. Trimming took off 6 bases at V and 2 bases at J, with 19 bases between the two ends. CDR1 and CDR2 from the germline V gene are SQVTM and ANQGSEA. General study findings and limits: Targeting of unmutated variant regions was reportedly seen in nearly half of spike-specific TCRs. After the peak T cell response, and only then, were repertoires sampled. At baseline, just a handful of AZD1222 recipients tested seropositive.

The TCR comes from an adult who received the MenACWY meningococcal vaccine as a control. This specimen consisted of peripheral blood, obtained 28 days after the second dose of the MenACWY control vaccine. The chain recombines TRBV29-1 with TRBJ2-5; possible D gene TRBD2, 6 bases. The CDR3: CSVDVAEPKQETQYF. As DNA, the CDR3 is TGCAGCGTGGATGTAGCGGAGCCCAAACAAGAGACCCAGTACTTC.